These 20 T cell receptor beta chains were sequenced from one sample in a study of cytomegalovirus exposure and HLA in healthy donors. The PCR was carried out with 60 Vbeta primers and 13 Jbeta primers. The data were produced by immunoSEQ multiplex PCR, yet TCRdb's version contains in-frame clones alone and is incomplete. The sample carries under 150,000 clones, about two thirds recorded once. The specimen was PBMCs. These receptors all come from a man aged 50 or older in good health and CMV-seropositive.

V is TRBV2 and J is TRBJ1-5; 7 bases line up with TRBD1. CDR3 length: 14 residues. CDR1 and CDR2 (germline): SNHLY, FYNNEI. Trimming took 6 bases from V and 4 from J; bases not matched to a gene: 6. The CDR3 region is CASRRQGTNQPQHF. In DNA, the CDR3 is TGTGCCAGCAGGCGACAGGGCACTAATCAGCCCCAGCATTTT.

V gene TRBV19 combines with J gene TRBJ1-2; D unclear. The CDR3 is 13 residues long. CDR1 and CDR2 (germline): LNHDA, SQIVND (reference sequence). Trimming pared 3 bases from V and 4 bases from J, leaving 9 bases between. As DNA, the CDR3 is TGTGCCAGTAGTATGAGCGTTGGCTATGGCTACACCTTC. This encodes CASSMSVGYGYTF.

The chain is built from TRBV7-9 and TRBJ2-7, with D tentatively TRBD2 (5 bases). CDR1 is SEHNR, CDR2 FQNEAQ, per germline (reference sequence). Trimming removed 11 bases at V and 1 base at J, with 21 bases between. The CDR3 has 15 amino acids. In nucleotides, the CDR3 is TGTGCCTCCCGGCACGGGGAAGAAGCATCCTACGAGCAGTACTTC. Amino acid sequence: CASRHGEEASYEQYF.

This clone appeared once. This chain uses TRBV2 with TRBJ2-3; possibly TRBD2 for D (5 bases). The CDR3 has 16 residues. Trimming removed 10 bases from V and 2 bases from J, with 22 bases in between. Germline CDR1 is SNHLY and CDR2 is FYNNEI. The DNA of the CDR3 is TGTGCCACCAAGCCTCCTTCCGGGGTCTACACAGATACGCAGTATTTT. Amino acid sequence: CATKPPSGVYTDTQYF.

This clone was detected only a few times. V is TRBV7-9 and J is TRBJ2-1, with 10 bases identical to TRBD2. The CDR3 spans 18 residues. CDR1 is SEHNR, CDR2 FQNEAQ, per germline (reference sequence). J gave up 9 bases and V 6 bases, and 20 bases lay outside the gene matches. CDR3 in amino acids: CASSRTSGRGPLIFEQFF. CDR3 nucleotide sequence: TGTGCCAGCAGTCGGACTAGCGGCAGAGGACCCCTTATCTTTGAGCAGTTCTTC.

The rearrangement joins TRBV5-4 to TRBJ2-1; TRBD2 aligns across 10 bases. Germline-derived CDR1 and CDR2 are SGHNT and YYREEE (reference sequence). The CDR3 spans 16 residues. The V and J ends lost 0 bases and 3 bases, in that order; junction bases with no gene match: 3. The CDR3 loop is CASSLGLAGLYNEQFF. CDR3 DNA: TGTGCCAGCAGCTTGGGACTAGCGGGCCTCTACAATGAGCAGTTCTTC.

On this clone itself: The same CDR3 arises from other DNA sequences in this sample as well. The chain employs TRBV7-6 and TRBJ2-2, with D tentatively TRBD1 (5 bases). The CDR3 spans 14 residues. V dropped 3 bases and J dropped 1 base, with 6 bases sitting between them. CDR1 and CDR2 from the germline V gene are SGHVS and FNYEAQ. The CDR3 loop reads CASSLQGNTGELFF. CDR3 bases: TGTGCCAGCAGCTTGCAGGGGAACACCGGGGAGCTGTTTTTT.

This chain's CDR3 is CSALGGTEAFF. CDR3 nucleotide sequence: TGCAGTGCTCTAGGGGGTACTGAAGCTTTCTTT. The rearrangement joins TRBV20-1 to TRBJ1-1; tentatively, D is TRBD1 (6 bases). Germline V lookup: CDR1 DFQATT, CDR2 SNEGSKA (reference sequence). The CDR3 is made up of 11 amino acids. Trimming left V 5 bases short and J 5 bases short, with 9 bases between.

The J gene is TRBJ2-7, the V gene TRBV5-6, with D maybe TRBD1 (5 bases). The V end was cut by 4 bases, the J end by 2 bases, with 19 bases between. This CDR3 comprises 16 residues. Looked up from germline, CDR1 is SGHDT and CDR2 is YYEEEE. As DNA, the CDR3 is TGTGCCAGCAGCCCCCTGGGCGGACACAGGACCTACGAGCAGTACTTC. Translated, it gives CASSPLGGHRTYEQYF. The entire variable domain, with the rest obtained from reference TRBV5-6 and TRBJ2-7, is as follows: DAGVTQSPTHLIKTRGQQVTLRCSPKSGHDTVSWYQQALGQGPQFIFQYYEEEERQRGNFPDRFSGHQFPNYSSELNVNALLLGDSALYLCASSPLGGHRTYEQYFGPGTRLTVT.

The chain employs TRBV29-1 and TRBJ2-4, with D possibly TRBD1 on 5 matching bases. Per germline, CDR1 SQVTM and CDR2 ANQGSEA. The CDR3 length is 14 residues. The V gene lost 1 base and the J gene lost 3 bases, with 10 bases spanning the gap. The CDR3 DNA reads TGCAGCGTTGAAGCAGGGCAGGGCAAAAACATTCAGTACTTC. Translating it yields CSVEAGQGKNIQYF. Together with reference TRBV29-1 and TRBJ2-4, the CDR3 gives the full variable domain: SAVISQKPSRDICQRGTSLTIQCQVDSQVTMMFWYRQQPGQSLTLIATANQGSEATYESGFVIDKFPISRPNLTFSTLTVSNMSPEDSSIYLCSVEAGQGKNIQYFGAGTRLSVL.

This clone was recorded a few times. This rearrangement joins TRBV6-5 to TRBJ1-6, with a tentative D call TRBD1 (5 bases). V was trimmed by 8 bases and J by 9 bases, leaving 20 bases between them. This CDR3 region has 15 residues. Germline V CDR1 and CDR2: MNHEY, SVGAGI. The CDR3 spells CASGAGSKYGSPLHF. The CDR3 DNA sequence: TGTGCCAGCGGCGCAGGGTCGAAGTACGGTTCACCCCTCCACTTT.

The V and J genes are TRBV4-3 and TRBJ2-1, with D perhaps matching TRBD2 (6 bases). Trimming removed 1 base from V and 8 bases from J, with 15 bases in between. The CDR3 loop spans 15 amino acids. Per germline, CDR1 LGHNA and CDR2 YSLEER. For the CDR3, the DNA is TGCGCCAGCAGCCAAGCCGGGACTGATATCTATGAGCAGTTCTTC. Its translation: CASSQAGTDIYEQFF.

V gene TRBV5-6 combines with J gene TRBJ1-5, with TRBD1 matching over 7 bases. Germline CDR1 SGHDT, CDR2 YYEEEE. With V trimmed by 2 bases and J by 7 bases, 9 bases remained unmatched. The CDR3 sequence is 15 residues long. CDR3 residues: CASSFGDRPGQPQHF. In nucleotides, the CDR3 is TGTGCCAGCAGCTTCGGGGACAGACCGGGCCAGCCCCAGCATTTT. Full variable domain (outside the CDR3, taken from reference TRBV5-6 and TRBJ1-5): DAGVTQSPTHLIKTRGQQVTLRCSPKSGHDTVSWYQQALGQGPQFIFQYYEEEERQRGNFPDRFSGHQFPNYSSELNVNALLLGDSALYLCASSFGDRPGQPQHFGDGTRLSIL.

The chain has TRBV2 and TRBJ1-1; no clear D. Trimming shortened V by 7 bases and J by 0 bases, and 9 bases separated the two germline ends. The CDR3 is 13 residues long. Germline V gives CDR1 SNHLY, CDR2 FYNNEI. CDR3 amino acids: CASTLGLNTEAFF. CDR3 sequence (DNA): TGTGCCAGCACCTTGGGCCTGAACACTGAAGCTTTCTTT.

The chain is built from TRBV9 and TRBJ2-6; D not resolved. CDR3 length equals 14 residues. V lost 4 bases to trimming and J lost 0 bases, with 5 bases between them. Per the germline V gene, CDR1 is SGDLS and CDR2 is YYNGEE. The CDR3 loop is CASSTTSGANVLTF. CDR3 DNA sequence: TGTGCCAGCAGCACTACCTCTGGGGCCAACGTCCTGACTTTC. Complete variable domain (other parts from reference TRBV9 and TRBJ2-6): DSGVTQTPKHLITATGQRVTLRCSPRSGDLSVYWYQQSLDQGLQFLIQYYNGEERAKGNILERFSAQQFPDLHSELNLSSLELGDSALYFCASSTTSGANVLTFGAGSRLTVL.

The chain is built from TRBV29-1 and TRBJ2-2; TRBD1 aligns across 8 bases. Germline V gene data show CDR1 as SQVTM and CDR2 as ANQGSEA. Losses at the gene ends were 6 bases for V and 5 bases for J; bases not matched to a gene: 8. This CDR3 region has 14 residues. CDR3 sequence: CSVVDRVNTGELFF. The CDR3 nucleotides read TGCAGCGTAGTGGACAGGGTGAATACCGGGGAGCTGTTTTTT.

This clone was counted between two and nine times. The chain is built from TRBV2 and TRBJ2-6; no clear D gene. CDR1 and CDR2 (germline): SNHLY, FYNNEI. Trimming removed 6 bases at V and 0 bases at J, with 6 bases between. This CDR3 is built from 14 residues. The CDR3 is CASRKSSGANVLTF. As DNA, the CDR3 is TGTGCCAGCAGGAAGAGCTCTGGGGCCAACGTCCTGACTTTC.

The chain couples TRBV9 to TRBJ2-5, with TRBD2 matching over 13 bases. Germline lookup yields CDR1 SGDLS and CDR2 YYNGEE. CDR3 length: 16 residues. J gave up 1 base and V 3 bases, and 3 bases lay outside the gene matches. Here the CDR3 DNA reads TGTGCCAGCAGCGCCGGGACTAGCGGGACCCAAGAGACCCAGTACTTC. Translating gives CASSAGTSGTQETQYF.

The V call is TRBV9, the J call TRBJ2-2; TRBD1 aligns across 9 bases. CDR3 length: 15 amino acids. Germline CDR1 reads SGDLS; CDR2 reads YYNGEE. V shed 4 bases, J shed 8 bases, and the junction held 9 bases outside the gene matches. CDR3 amino acids: CASSPTGTGTGELFF. In DNA form, the CDR3 reads TGTGCCAGCAGCCCTACCGGGACAGGGACTGGGGAGCTGTTTTTT.

The gene calls are TRBV7-2 and TRBJ1-1; no clear D. Germline V lookup: CDR1 SGHTA, CDR2 FQGNSA. The CDR3 covers 14 residues. Trimming removed 5 bases at V and 0 bases at J, with 10 bases between. The CDR3: CASSTKDLNTEAFF. CDR3 in DNA: TGTGCCAGCAGCACTAAGGACTTGAACACTGAAGCTTTCTTT. Looking up the rest from reference TRBV7-2 and TRBJ1-1 gives the full variable domain: GAGVSQSPSNKVTEKGKDVELRCDPISGHTALYWYRQSLGQGLEFLIYFQGNSAPDKSGLPSDRFSAERTGGSVSTLTIQRTQQEDSAVYLCASSTKDLNTEAFFGQGTRLTVV.